Listed below are T cell receptor beta chains from one sample, sequenced in a study of blood T cell repertoires in COVID-19. Libraries were prepared by immunoSEQ multiplex PCR; TCRdb keeps only in-frame clonotypes and omits some of them. The table has some 75,000 clones, 75% to 90% seen once. Sequencing was done on a sample of peripheral blood. All receptors derive from a man aged 80 or over with COVID-19, enrolled during active disease. Each CDR3 is given with its conserved first and last residue. A D gene is named only where the DNA matches it firmly. Not every row has a clone size; where given, it reads once, few, many or a size class.

v_gene,j_gene,d_gene,abundance,CDR3aa,CDR3nt
TRBV2,TRBJ2-2,NA,NA,CASSELQGTGELFF,TGTGCCAGCAGTGAGTTACAGGGAACCGGGGAGCTGTTTTTT
TRBV18,TRBJ2-7,TRBD1,NA,CASSHAGQGTAEQYF,TGTGCCAGCTCCCACGCGGGACAGGGGACGGCCGAGCAGTACTTC
TRBV5-1,TRBJ2-7,NA,NA,CASSLVANYEQYF,TGCGCCAGCAGCTTGGTGGCCAACTACGAGCAGTACTTC
TRBV20-1,TRBJ1-5,TRBD1,NA,CSASPPGGRVGKPQHF,TGCAGTGCTAGTCCCCCAGGGGGCCGTGTTGGTAAGCCCCAGCATTTT
TRBV10-3,TRBJ1-2,TRBD1,NA,CAITASGTGAHRYGYTF,TGTGCCATCACCGCCTCCGGGACAGGGGCCCACCGCTATGGCTACACCTTC
TRBV6-5,TRBJ2-1,TRBD2,NA,CASTQRGYNEQFF,TGTGCCAGCACCCAGCGGGGGTACAATGAGCAGTTCTTC
TRBV5-1,TRBJ2-3,TRBD1,NA,CASSLAGQGNTDTQYF,TGCGCCAGCAGCTTGGCGGGACAGGGGAACACAGATACGCAGTATTTT
TRBV6-2/TRBV6-3,TRBJ1-1,TRBD1,NA,CASSPLRTGRTEAFF,TGTGCCAGCAGTCCCCTAAGGACAGGGCGGACTGAAGCTTTCTTT
TRBV4-1,TRBJ2-4,NA,NA,CASSRGGGQYF,TGCGCCAGCAGCCGGGGGGGCGGCCAGTACTTC
TRBV7-9,TRBJ2-1,TRBD1,NA,CASSLRGQGVGDEQFF,TGTGCCAGCAGCTTAAGGGGACAGGGGGTCGGGGATGAGCAGTTCTTC
TRBV7-9,TRBJ2-7,NA,NA,CASRTLSIRSEQYF,TGTGCCAGCAGAACTCTTAGCATCCGGAGTGAGCAGTACTTC
TRBV18,TRBJ1-4,TRBD1,NA,CASSAGTGVEKLFF,TGTGCCAGCTCGGCCGGGACAGGGGTGGAAAAACTGTTTTTT
TRBV15,TRBJ1-3,NA,NA,CATRALDGAVYF,TGTGCCACCAGAGCCCTAGATGGGGCTGTGTATTTT
TRBV5-1,TRBJ2-7,NA,NA,CASSSDRLTGRGYF,TGCGCCAGCAGCTCAGATCGACTCACAGGCAGGGGGTACTTC
TRBV18,TRBJ2-6,NA,once,CASSPSGSGANVLTF,TGTGCCAGCTCACCGTCGGGCTCTGGGGCCAACGTCCTGACTTTC
TRBV24-1,TRBJ2-1,NA,NA,CATSDFTGSSYNEQFF,TGTGCCACCAGTGATTTTACGGGGAGCTCCTACAATGAGCAGTTCTTC
TRBV6-1,TRBJ1-3,NA,NA,CASSEALRRTGNTIYF,TGTGCCAGCAGTGAAGCGCTTAGGAGGACTGGAAACACCATATATTTT